This record looks at one TCR beta chain sequence and its context. These data belong to a study of cytomegalovirus exposure and HLA in healthy donors. Primers for the PCR totalled 60 Vbeta and 13 Jbeta. Using immunoSEQ multiplex PCR, the repertoire was profiled, and TCRdb retains in-frame clones only, with some absent. This sample has over 150,000 clones, with 75% to 85% found just once. Trimming cost V 4 bases and J 9 bases; bases outside gene matches: 19. This CDR3 is 18 amino acids long. CDR1 and CDR2 from the germline V gene are SEHNR and FQNEAQ (reference sequence). The genes are TRBV7-9 and TRBJ1-3; TRBD1 matches at 9 bases. Sequenced sample: PBMCs. The source is a girl aged 2 to 10 in good health and CMV-seropositive. The CDR3 here is CASSSSTQGARWRPTIYF. In DNA form, the CDR3 reads TGTGCCAGCAGCTCGTCAACACAGGGGGCGAGATGGAGGCCCACCATATATTTT.